A selection of T cell receptor beta chains follows, all from one sample in a study of shared clonotypes between healthy human individuals. TCRdb keeps only in-frame clones here, not all; method: immunoSEQ multiplex PCR. This table has 1,400,000 or so clones, roughly 98.5% appearing once. Sequencing was performed on naive CD4+ T cells sorted from blood. All receptors derive from a man aged 25 to 45 in good health. Each CDR3 is given with its conserved first and last residue. A D gene is named only where the DNA matches it firmly. Where a row states a size, it is once, few, many or the class of an expanded clone; other rows omit it.

cdr3_aa: CASSEDRSSYNEQFF; cdr3_nt: TGTGCCAGCTCAGAGGACCGTAGTTCCTACAATGAGCAGTTCTTC; j_call: TRBJ2-1; clone_size: -; d_call: -; v_call: TRBV18
cdr3_aa: CASRARQGKNIQYF; cdr3_nt: TGTGCCAGCAGAGCACGACAGGGGAAAAACATTCAGTACTTC; j_call: TRBJ2-4; clone_size: -; d_call: TRBD1; v_call: TRBV6-5
cdr3_aa: CASSKGLASSEQYF; cdr3_nt: TGTGCCAGCAGCAAAGGACTAGCAAGCTCCGAGCAGTACTTC; j_call: TRBJ2-7; clone_size: -; d_call: TRBD2; v_call: TRBV28
cdr3_aa: CASSSPLRGKSYNEQFF; cdr3_nt: TGTGCCAGCAGTTCCCCTCTCCGCGGTAAATCCTACAATGAGCAGTTCTTC; j_call: TRBJ2-1; clone_size: once; d_call: -; v_call: TRBV27
cdr3_aa: CASSLAGRFSEQYF; cdr3_nt: TGTGCCAGCAGTTTAGCGGGGCGGTTTTCCGAGCAGTACTTC; j_call: TRBJ2-7; clone_size: -; d_call: -; v_call: TRBV28
cdr3_aa: CASGLGEQFF; cdr3_nt: TGTGCCAGTGGTCTAGGAGAGCAGTTCTTC; j_call: TRBJ2-1; clone_size: -; d_call: -; v_call: TRBV19
cdr3_aa: CASSYRGAKNIQYF; cdr3_nt: TGTGCCAGCAGTTATCGTGGAGCCAAAAACATTCAGTACTTC; j_call: TRBJ2-4; clone_size: -; d_call: -; v_call: TRBV6-5
cdr3_aa: CASNPTEGGNQPQHF; cdr3_nt: TGTGCCAGCAACCCCACAGAAGGAGGCAATCAGCCCCAGCATTTT; j_call: TRBJ1-5; clone_size: -; d_call: -; v_call: TRBV28
cdr3_aa: CASSPLLVSTGELFF; cdr3_nt: TGTGCCAGCAGCCCCCTACTAGTTTCCACCGGGGAGCTGTTTTTT; j_call: TRBJ2-2; clone_size: -; d_call: -; v_call: TRBV11-2
cdr3_aa: CASSVSVAGVGHEQYF; cdr3_nt: TGTGCCAGCAGTGTCTCGGTAGCGGGAGTTGGTCACGAGCAGTACTTC; j_call: TRBJ2-7; clone_size: -; d_call: TRBD2; v_call: TRBV6-1
cdr3_aa: CATSREHGRELFF; cdr3_nt: TGTGCCACCAGCAGAGAACATGGCCGGGAGCTGTTTTTT; j_call: TRBJ2-2; clone_size: -; d_call: -; v_call: TRBV15
cdr3_aa: CASSVGRGHLGETQYF; cdr3_nt: TGTGCCAGCAGCGTCGGCAGGGGGCATCTGGGGGAGACCCAGTACTTC; j_call: TRBJ2-5; clone_size: -; d_call: TRBD1; v_call: TRBV9
cdr3_aa: CASDLVVGGSGNTQYF; cdr3_nt: TGTGCCAGCGACCTGGTTGTGGGAGGGTCGGGGAATACGCAGTATTTT; j_call: TRBJ2-3; clone_size: -; d_call: TRBD2; v_call: TRBV27
cdr3_aa: CASSQTTGDEQYF; cdr3_nt: TGTGCCAGCTCACAAACGACAGGGGACGAGCAGTACTTC; j_call: TRBJ2-7; clone_size: -; d_call: TRBD1; v_call: TRBV18
cdr3_aa: CASRPDRGGGNTIYF; cdr3_nt: TGCGCCAGCAGGCCGGACAGGGGCGGTGGAAACACCATATATTTT; j_call: TRBJ1-3; clone_size: -; d_call: TRBD1; v_call: TRBV5-1
cdr3_aa: CSVGLARSQSSYNEQFF; cdr3_nt: TGCAGCGTAGGACTAGCGAGATCACAGAGCTCCTACAATGAGCAGTTCTTC; j_call: TRBJ2-1; clone_size: -; d_call: TRBD2; v_call: TRBV29-1
cdr3_aa: CAISESGNSNQPQHF; cdr3_nt: TGTGCCATCAGTGAGAGTGGAAATAGCAATCAGCCCCAGCATTTT; j_call: TRBJ1-5; clone_size: -; d_call: -; v_call: TRBV10-3
cdr3_aa: CASSETNGRFSYEQYF; cdr3_nt: TGTGCCAGCAGTGAAACTAACGGGAGGTTCTCCTACGAGCAGTACTTC; j_call: TRBJ2-7; clone_size: -; d_call: TRBD2; v_call: TRBV6-1
cdr3_aa: CASSLVSGASGTEQFF; cdr3_nt: TGTGCCAGCAGCTTAGTTTCTGGGGCTAGCGGGACTGAGCAGTTCTTC; j_call: TRBJ2-1; clone_size: -; d_call: TRBD2; v_call: TRBV7-6
cdr3_aa: CASSQSTRGEQFF; cdr3_nt: TGTGCCAGCAGCCAATCAACGAGGGGTGAGCAGTTCTTC; j_call: TRBJ2-1; clone_size: -; d_call: -; v_call: TRBV14
cdr3_aa: CASRPTIEKISTDTQYF; cdr3_nt: TGTGCCAGCAGACCAACAATTGAGAAGATTAGCACAGATACGCAGTATTTT; j_call: TRBJ2-3; clone_size: -; d_call: -; v_call: TRBV7-6
cdr3_aa: CASSLNPGETQYF; cdr3_nt: TGCGCCAGCAGCTTGAACCCCGGGGAGACCCAGTACTTC; j_call: TRBJ2-5; clone_size: -; d_call: -; v_call: TRBV5-1
cdr3_aa: CASSFTGTDVGGYTF; cdr3_nt: TGCGCCAGCAGCTTTACCGGGACAGATGTTGGTGGCTACACCTTC; j_call: TRBJ1-2; clone_size: -; d_call: TRBD1; v_call: TRBV5-1
cdr3_aa: CASSLGGNTEAFF; cdr3_nt: TGCGCCAGCAGCTTAGGGGGGAACACTGAAGCTTTCTTT; j_call: TRBJ1-1; clone_size: -; d_call: -; v_call: TRBV5-1